The rows below give T cell receptor beta chains drawn from one sample of a study of early T cells in non-severe SARS-CoV-2 infection. TCRdb recomputed calls from the 5' RACE reads with MiXCR, one row per CDR3 protein. The top ten hold around 4% of the sample, which has approximately 52,000 distinct CDR3 sequences, around 8% seen once. The sample comprised whole blood. The receptors were sampled from an adult who was a healthcare worker with PCR-confirmed SARS-CoV-2 infection or an uninfected control (not recorded which). Each CDR3 is given with its conserved first and last residue. A D gene is named only where the DNA matches it firmly. Not all rows give a size; the values are once, few, many and, for expanded clones, a class.

cdr3_nt: TGCAGCGTTGAGACTAGCGGGACAGATACGCAGTATTTT
cdr3_aa: CSVETSGTDTQYF
v_call: TRBV29-1
j_call: TRBJ2-3
d_call: TRBD2
clone_size: many
cdr3_length: 13

cdr3_nt: TGTGCCAGCAGGGGGCAGGCCGCCTACGAGCAGTACTTC
cdr3_aa: CASRGQAAYEQYF
v_call: TRBV6-6
j_call: TRBJ2-7
d_call: -
clone_size: few
cdr3_length: 13

cdr3_nt: TGTGCCAGCAGTTCAAGCTGGGGGGCAAGTTCACCCCTCCACTTT
cdr3_aa: CASSSSWGASSPLHF
v_call: TRBV12-3/TRBV12-4
j_call: TRBJ1-6
d_call: -
clone_size: many
cdr3_length: 15

cdr3_nt: TGTGCCAGCAGTCGACAGGGGGCAGAGACCCAGTACTTC
cdr3_aa: CASSRQGAETQYF
v_call: TRBV28
j_call: TRBJ2-5
d_call: TRBD1
clone_size: -
cdr3_length: 13

cdr3_nt: TGTGCCAGCAGCTTGAGGCGGAGCTCCTACAATGAGCAGTTCTTC
cdr3_aa: CASSLRRSSYNEQFF
v_call: TRBV11-3
j_call: TRBJ2-1
d_call: -
clone_size: many
cdr3_length: 15

cdr3_nt: TGTGCCAGCAGCCCTAAAGTCCGAGGGAGAGACAATGAGCAGTTCTTC
cdr3_aa: CASSPKVRGRDNEQFF
v_call: TRBV7-9
j_call: TRBJ2-1
d_call: -
clone_size: many
cdr3_length: 16

cdr3_nt: TGTGCCATCTCTCGGGACTTCAAAGGGACCCAGTACTTC
cdr3_aa: CAISRDFKGTQYF
v_call: TRBV7-6
j_call: TRBJ2-5
d_call: -
clone_size: few
cdr3_length: 13

cdr3_nt: TGTGCCAGCTCAGGGAGAGGGGGCAATTCACCCCTCCACTTT
cdr3_aa: CASSGRGGNSPLHF
v_call: TRBV18
j_call: TRBJ1-6
d_call: TRBD1
clone_size: -
cdr3_length: 14

cdr3_nt: TGTGCCAGCAGCTCGGTGAAACTGAGCTCCTACGAGCAGTACTTC
cdr3_aa: CASSSVKLSSYEQYF
v_call: TRBV7-9
j_call: TRBJ2-7
d_call: -
clone_size: many
cdr3_length: 15

cdr3_nt: TGTGCCAGCTCACCACTAGCGGGGGGTTTGGACGAGCAGTACTTC
cdr3_aa: CASSPLAGGLDEQYF
v_call: TRBV18
j_call: TRBJ2-7
d_call: TRBD2
clone_size: -
cdr3_length: 15

cdr3_nt: TGTGCCAGCAGCGTAGGGACAGCTGGGTATGGCTACACCTTC
cdr3_aa: CASSVGTAGYGYTF
v_call: TRBV9
j_call: TRBJ1-2
d_call: -
clone_size: many
cdr3_length: 14

cdr3_nt: TGTGCCACCAGCAGAGTTAGCCCGAACACCGGGGAGCTGTTTTTT
cdr3_aa: CATSRVSPNTGELFF
v_call: TRBV15
j_call: TRBJ2-2
d_call: -
clone_size: few
cdr3_length: 15

cdr3_nt: TGCGCCAGCAGCCCTCACGGGGGAGGGATCACAGATACGCAGTATTTT
cdr3_aa: CASSPHGGGITDTQYF
v_call: TRBV4-1
j_call: TRBJ2-3
d_call: TRBD2
clone_size: many
cdr3_length: 16

cdr3_nt: TGCGCCAGCAGCCAAGCGGCTAGCGGGGGGAGCGATGAGCAGTTCTTC
cdr3_aa: CASSQAASGGSDEQFF
v_call: TRBV4-1
j_call: TRBJ2-1
d_call: TRBD2
clone_size: -
cdr3_length: 16

cdr3_nt: TGTGCCAGCAGTAGAAGCGGGGCCGCCGGAAGAAATGAGCAGTTCTTC
cdr3_aa: CASSRSGAAGRNEQFF
v_call: TRBV6-5
j_call: TRBJ2-1
d_call: TRBD2
clone_size: -
cdr3_length: 16

cdr3_nt: TGTGCCAGCAGCGGGGGGGAGGCCTACGAGCAGTACTTC
cdr3_aa: CASSGGEAYEQYF
v_call: TRBV2
j_call: TRBJ2-7
d_call: TRBD2
clone_size: -
cdr3_length: 13

cdr3_nt: TGCGCCAGCAGCTCTCCCCATGAGCAGTTCTTC
cdr3_aa: CASSSPHEQFF
v_call: TRBV4-1
j_call: TRBJ2-1
d_call: -
clone_size: -
cdr3_length: 11

cdr3_nt: TGTGCCAGCAGTCGAGGGGGGGGTTACGACACTGAAGCTTTCTTT
cdr3_aa: CASSRGGGYDTEAFF
v_call: TRBV28
j_call: TRBJ1-1
d_call: -
clone_size: few
cdr3_length: 15